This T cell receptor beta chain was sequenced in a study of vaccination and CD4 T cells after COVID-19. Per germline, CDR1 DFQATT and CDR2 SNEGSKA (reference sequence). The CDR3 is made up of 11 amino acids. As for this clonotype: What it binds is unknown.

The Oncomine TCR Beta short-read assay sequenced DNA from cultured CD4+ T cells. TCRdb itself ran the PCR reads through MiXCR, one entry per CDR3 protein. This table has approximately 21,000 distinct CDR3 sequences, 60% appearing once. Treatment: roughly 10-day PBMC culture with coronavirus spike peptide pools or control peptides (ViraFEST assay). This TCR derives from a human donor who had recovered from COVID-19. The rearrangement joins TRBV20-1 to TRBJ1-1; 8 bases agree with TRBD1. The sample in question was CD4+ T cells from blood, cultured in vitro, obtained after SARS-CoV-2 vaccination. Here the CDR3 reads CSVDRATEAFF. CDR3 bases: TGCAGCGTGGACAGGGCCACTGAAGCTTTCTTT.